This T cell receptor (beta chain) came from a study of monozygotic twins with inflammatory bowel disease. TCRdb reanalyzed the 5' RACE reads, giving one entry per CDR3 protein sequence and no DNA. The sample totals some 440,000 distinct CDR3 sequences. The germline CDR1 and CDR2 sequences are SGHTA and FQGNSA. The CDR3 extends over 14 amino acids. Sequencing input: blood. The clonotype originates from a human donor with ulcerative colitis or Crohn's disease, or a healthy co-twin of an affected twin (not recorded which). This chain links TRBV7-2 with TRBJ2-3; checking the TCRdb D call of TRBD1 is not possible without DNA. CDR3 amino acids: CASSLVPFADTQYF. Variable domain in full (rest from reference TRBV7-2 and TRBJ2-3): GAGVSQSPSNKVTEKGKDVELRCDPISGHTALYWYRQSLGQGLEFLIYFQGNSAPDKSGLPSDRFSAERTGGSVSTLTIQRTQQEDSAVYLCASSLVPFADTQYFGPGTRLTVL.